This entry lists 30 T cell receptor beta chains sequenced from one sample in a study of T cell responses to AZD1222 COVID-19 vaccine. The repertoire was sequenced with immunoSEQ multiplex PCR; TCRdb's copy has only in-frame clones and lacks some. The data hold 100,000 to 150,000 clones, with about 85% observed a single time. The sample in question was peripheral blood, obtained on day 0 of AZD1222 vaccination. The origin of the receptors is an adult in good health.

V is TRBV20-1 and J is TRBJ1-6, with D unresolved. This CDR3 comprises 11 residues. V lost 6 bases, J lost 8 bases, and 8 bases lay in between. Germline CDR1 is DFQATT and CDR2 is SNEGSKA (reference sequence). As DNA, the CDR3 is TGCAGTGCCAGTCAGGATTCACCCCTCCACTTT. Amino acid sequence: CSASQDSPLHF.

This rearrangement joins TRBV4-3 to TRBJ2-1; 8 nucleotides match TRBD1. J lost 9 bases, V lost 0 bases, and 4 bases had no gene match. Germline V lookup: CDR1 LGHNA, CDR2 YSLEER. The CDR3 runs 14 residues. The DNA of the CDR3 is TGCGCCAGCAGCCAAGAGGGACAGGCTGGTGAGCAGTTCTTC. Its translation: CASSQEGQAGEQFF.

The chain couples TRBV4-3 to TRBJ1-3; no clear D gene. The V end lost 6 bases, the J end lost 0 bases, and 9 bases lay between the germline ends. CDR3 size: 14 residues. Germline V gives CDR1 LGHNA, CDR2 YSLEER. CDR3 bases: TGCGCCAGCAGTCTTTTTAGCTCTGGAAACACCATATATTTT. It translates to CASSLFSSGNTIYF.

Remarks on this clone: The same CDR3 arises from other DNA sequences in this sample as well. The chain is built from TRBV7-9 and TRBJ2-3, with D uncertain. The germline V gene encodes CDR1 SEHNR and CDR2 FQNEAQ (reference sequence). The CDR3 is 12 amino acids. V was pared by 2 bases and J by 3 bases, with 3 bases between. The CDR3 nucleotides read TGTGCCAGCAGCTTATCTACAGATACGCAGTATTTT. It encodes CASSLSTDTQYF.

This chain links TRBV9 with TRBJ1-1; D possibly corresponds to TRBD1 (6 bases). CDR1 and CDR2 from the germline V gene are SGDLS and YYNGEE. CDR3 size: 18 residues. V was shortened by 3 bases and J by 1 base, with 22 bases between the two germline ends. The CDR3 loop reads CASSAPNQQGLQNTEAFF. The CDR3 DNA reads TGTGCCAGCAGCGCACCCAACCAACAGGGATTACAGAACACTGAAGCTTTCTTT.

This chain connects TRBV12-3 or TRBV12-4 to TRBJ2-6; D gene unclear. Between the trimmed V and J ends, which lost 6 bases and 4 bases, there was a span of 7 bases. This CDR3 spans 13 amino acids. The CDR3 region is CASSPQGANVLTF. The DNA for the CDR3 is TGTGCCAGCAGCCCACAGGGGGCCAACGTCCTGACTTTC.

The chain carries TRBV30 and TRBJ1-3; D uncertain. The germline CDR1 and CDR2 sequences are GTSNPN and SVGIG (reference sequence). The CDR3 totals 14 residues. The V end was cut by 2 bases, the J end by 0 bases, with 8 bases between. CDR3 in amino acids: CAWSRDSSGNTIYF. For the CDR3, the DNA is TGTGCCTGGAGTAGGGATAGCTCTGGAAACACCATATATTTT.

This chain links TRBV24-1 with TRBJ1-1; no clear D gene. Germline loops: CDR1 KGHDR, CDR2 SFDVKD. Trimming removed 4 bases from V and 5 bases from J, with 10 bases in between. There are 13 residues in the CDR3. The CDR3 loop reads CATSDPRETEAFF. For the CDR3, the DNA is TGTGCCACCAGTGACCCCCGGGAGACTGAAGCTTTCTTT.

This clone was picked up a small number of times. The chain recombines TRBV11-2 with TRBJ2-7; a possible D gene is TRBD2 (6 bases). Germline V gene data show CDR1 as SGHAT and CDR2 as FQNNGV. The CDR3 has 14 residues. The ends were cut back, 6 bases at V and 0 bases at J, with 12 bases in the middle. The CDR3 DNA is TGTGCCAGCAGGGCACGGGAGTACTCCTACGAGCAGTACTTC. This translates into CASRAREYSYEQYF.

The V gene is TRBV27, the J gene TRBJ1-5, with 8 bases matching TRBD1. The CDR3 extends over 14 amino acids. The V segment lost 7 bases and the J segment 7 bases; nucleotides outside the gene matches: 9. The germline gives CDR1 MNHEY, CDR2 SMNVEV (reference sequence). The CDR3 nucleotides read TGTGCCAGCATCCGAGTCCCAGGGGGCCAGCCCCAGCATTTT. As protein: CASIRVPGGQPQHF.

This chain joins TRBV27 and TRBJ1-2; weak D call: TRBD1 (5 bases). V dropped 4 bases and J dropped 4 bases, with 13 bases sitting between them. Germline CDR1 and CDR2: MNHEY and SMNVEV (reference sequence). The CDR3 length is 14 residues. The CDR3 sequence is CASSSHFRVYGYTF. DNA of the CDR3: TGTGCCAGCAGTTCCCACTTCAGGGTCTATGGCTACACCTTC.

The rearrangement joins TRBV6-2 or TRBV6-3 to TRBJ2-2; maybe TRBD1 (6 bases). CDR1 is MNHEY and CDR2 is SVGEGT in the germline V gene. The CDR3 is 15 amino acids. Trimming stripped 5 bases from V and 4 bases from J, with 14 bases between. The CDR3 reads CASSPGQPGTGELFF. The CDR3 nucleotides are TGTGCCAGCAGTCCCGGACAGCCAGGCACCGGGGAGCTGTTTTTT.

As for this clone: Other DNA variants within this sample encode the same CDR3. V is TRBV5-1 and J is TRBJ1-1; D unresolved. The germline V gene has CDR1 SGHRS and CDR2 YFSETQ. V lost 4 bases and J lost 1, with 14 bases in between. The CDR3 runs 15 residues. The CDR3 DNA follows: TGCGCCAGCAGCCTCGGGCCCGGCGAGAACACTGAAGCTTTCTTT. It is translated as CASSLGPGENTEAFF.

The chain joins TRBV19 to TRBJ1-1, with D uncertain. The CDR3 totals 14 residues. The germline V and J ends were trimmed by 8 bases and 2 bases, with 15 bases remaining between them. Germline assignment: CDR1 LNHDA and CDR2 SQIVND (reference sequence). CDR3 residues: CASRALDRNTEAFF. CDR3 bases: TGTGCCAGTCGCGCTTTGGACCGAAACACTGAAGCTTTCTTT.

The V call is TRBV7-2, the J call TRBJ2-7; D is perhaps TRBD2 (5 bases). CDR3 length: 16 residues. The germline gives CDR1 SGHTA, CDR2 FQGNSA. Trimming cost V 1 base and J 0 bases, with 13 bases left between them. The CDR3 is CASSLGVRGTSYEQYF. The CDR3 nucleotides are TGTGCCAGCAGCTTAGGGGTTCGGGGAACCTCCTACGAGCAGTACTTC.

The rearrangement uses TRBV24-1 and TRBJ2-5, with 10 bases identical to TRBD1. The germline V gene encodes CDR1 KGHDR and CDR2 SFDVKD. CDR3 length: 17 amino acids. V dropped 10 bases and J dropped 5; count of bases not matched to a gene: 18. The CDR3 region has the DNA TGTGCCACGCTGCAGACGGGACAGGGGTACCGTCAGGAGACCCAGTACTTC. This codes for CATLQTGQGYRQETQYF.

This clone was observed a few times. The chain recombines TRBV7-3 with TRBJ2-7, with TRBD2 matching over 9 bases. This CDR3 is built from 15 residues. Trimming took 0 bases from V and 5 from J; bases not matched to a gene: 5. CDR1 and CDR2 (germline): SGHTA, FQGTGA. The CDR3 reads CASSLTAGGGHEQYF. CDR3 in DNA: TGTGCCAGCAGCTTAACAGCGGGAGGTGGACACGAGCAGTACTTC.

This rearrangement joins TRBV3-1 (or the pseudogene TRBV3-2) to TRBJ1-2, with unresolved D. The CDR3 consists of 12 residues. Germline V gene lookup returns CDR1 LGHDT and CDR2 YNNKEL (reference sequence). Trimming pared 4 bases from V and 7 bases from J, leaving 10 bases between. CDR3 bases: TGTGCCAGCAGCCGAGGGATTGCTGGCTACACCTTC. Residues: CASSRGIAGYTF.

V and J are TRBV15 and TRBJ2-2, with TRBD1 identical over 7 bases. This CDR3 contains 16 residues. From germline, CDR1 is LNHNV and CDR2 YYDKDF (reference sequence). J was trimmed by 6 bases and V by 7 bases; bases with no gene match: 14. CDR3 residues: CATTSGTDALAGELFF. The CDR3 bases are TGTGCCACCACCTCCGGGACAGACGCTCTTGCCGGGGAGCTGTTTTTT.

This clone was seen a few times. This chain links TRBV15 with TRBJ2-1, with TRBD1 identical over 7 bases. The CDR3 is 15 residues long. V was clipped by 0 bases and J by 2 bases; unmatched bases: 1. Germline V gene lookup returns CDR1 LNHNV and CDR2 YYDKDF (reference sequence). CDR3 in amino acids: CATSRETGAYNEQFF. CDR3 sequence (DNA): TGTGCCACCAGCAGAGAAACAGGGGCCTACAATGAGCAGTTCTTC.

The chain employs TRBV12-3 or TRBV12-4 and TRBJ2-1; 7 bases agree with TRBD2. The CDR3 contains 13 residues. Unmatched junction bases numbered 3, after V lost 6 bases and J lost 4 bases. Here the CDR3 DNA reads TGTGCCAGCAGAGGACTAGATTACAATGAGCAGTTCTTC. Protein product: CASRGLDYNEQFF.

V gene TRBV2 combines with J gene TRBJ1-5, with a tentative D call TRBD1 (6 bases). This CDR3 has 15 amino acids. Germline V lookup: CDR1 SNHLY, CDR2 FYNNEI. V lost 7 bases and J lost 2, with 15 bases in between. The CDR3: CASTPTGGGNQPQHF. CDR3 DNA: TGTGCCAGCACCCCGACAGGAGGGGGCAATCAGCCCCAGCATTTT.

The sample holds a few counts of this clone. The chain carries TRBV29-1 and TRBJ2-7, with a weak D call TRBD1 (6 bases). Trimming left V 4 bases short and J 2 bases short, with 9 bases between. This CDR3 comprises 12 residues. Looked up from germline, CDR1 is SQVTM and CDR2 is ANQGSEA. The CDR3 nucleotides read TGCAGCGTTGGGGCAGGGGCCTACGAGCAGTACTTC. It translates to CSVGAGAYEQYF.

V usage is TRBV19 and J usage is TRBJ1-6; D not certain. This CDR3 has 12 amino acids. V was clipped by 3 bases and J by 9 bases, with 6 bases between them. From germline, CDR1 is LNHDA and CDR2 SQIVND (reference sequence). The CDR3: CASSIESSPLHF. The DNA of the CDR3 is TGTGCCAGTAGTATTGAAAGTTCACCCCTCCACTTT.

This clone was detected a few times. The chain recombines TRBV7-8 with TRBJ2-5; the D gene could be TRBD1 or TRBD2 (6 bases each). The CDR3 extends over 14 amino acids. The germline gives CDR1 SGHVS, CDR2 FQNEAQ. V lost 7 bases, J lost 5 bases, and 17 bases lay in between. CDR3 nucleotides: TGTGCCAGCAACAGAAGGGGGGCCGGGGAGACCCAGTACTTC. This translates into CASNRRGAGETQYF.

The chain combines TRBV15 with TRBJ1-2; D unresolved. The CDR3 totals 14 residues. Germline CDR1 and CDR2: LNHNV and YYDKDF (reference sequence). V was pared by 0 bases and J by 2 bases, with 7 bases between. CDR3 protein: CATSRDKGNYGYTF. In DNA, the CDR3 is TGTGCCACCAGCAGAGATAAAGGGAACTATGGCTACACCTTC.

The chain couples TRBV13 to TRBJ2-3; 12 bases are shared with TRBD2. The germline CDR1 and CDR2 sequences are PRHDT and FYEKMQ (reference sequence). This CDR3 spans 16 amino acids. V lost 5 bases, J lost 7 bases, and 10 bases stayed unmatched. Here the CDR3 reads CASSARLAGAGNTQYF. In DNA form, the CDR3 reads TGTGCCAGCAGCGCAAGACTAGCGGGGGCGGGGAATACGCAGTATTTT.

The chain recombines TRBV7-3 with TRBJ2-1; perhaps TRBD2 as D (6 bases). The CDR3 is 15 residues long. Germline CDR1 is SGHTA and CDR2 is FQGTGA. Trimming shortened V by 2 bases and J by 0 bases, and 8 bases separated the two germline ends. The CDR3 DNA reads TGTGCCAGCAGCTTAGGGGACTCCTCCTACAATGAGCAGTTCTTC. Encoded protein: CASSLGDSSYNEQFF.

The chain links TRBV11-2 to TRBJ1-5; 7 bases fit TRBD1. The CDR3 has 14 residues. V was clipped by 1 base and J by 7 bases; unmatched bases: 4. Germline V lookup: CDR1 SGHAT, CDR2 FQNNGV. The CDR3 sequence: CASSLGQGYQPQHF. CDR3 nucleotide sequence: TGTGCCAGCAGCTTAGGACAGGGATACCAGCCCCAGCATTTT.

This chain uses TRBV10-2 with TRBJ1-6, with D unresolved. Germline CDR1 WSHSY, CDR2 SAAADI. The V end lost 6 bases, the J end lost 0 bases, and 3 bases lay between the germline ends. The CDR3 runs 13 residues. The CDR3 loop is CASRISYNSPLHF. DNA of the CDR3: TGCGCCAGCAGGATCTCCTATAATTCACCCCTCCACTTT.